Below are 30 T cell receptor beta chains sequenced from a single sample in a study of blood T cell repertoires in COVID-19. Data came from immunoSEQ multiplex PCR; TCRdb stores just in-frame clones and leaves some out. The sample holds over 200,000 clones, roughly 85% seen once. The source material was peripheral blood. The receptors shown here come from a woman aged 18-29 years who had recovered from COVID-19.

As DNA, the CDR3 is TGTGCCAGCAGCCCGAGCGCGATTTCCTACAATGAGCAGTTCTTC. It encodes CASSPSAISYNEQFF. V is TRBV7-9 and J is TRBJ2-1; D ambiguous. The V end was cut by 5 bases, the J end by 1 base, with 12 bases between. Germline CDR1 is SEHNR and CDR2 is FQNEAQ (reference sequence). CDR3 size: 15 residues.

The CDR3 DNA reads TGCAGCGTAACAGGGGGCTCTGGAAACACCATATATTTT. Its translation is CSVTGGSGNTIYF. The chain is built from TRBV29-1 and TRBJ1-3, with 8 bases lining up with TRBD1. In germline, CDR1 is SQVTM, CDR2 ANQGSEA. The CDR3 sequence is 13 residues long. V was pared by 6 bases and J by 0 bases, with 1 base of the junction left unmatched.

The chain combines TRBV12-5 with TRBJ1-1, with a tentative D call TRBD1 (5 bases). The CDR3 contains 15 residues. Germline values: CDR1 LGHNT, CDR2 FRNRAP. With 1 base removed from V and 3 bases from J, the gap between germline ends came to 12 bases. CDR3 nucleotide sequence: TGTGCTAGTGGTTTGGCCGGGGGTACGGACACTGAAGCTTTCTTT. It encodes CASGLAGGTDTEAFF.

J is TRBJ2-1 and V is TRBV19, with TRBD2 matching over 15 bases. After removal of 7 bases from V and 4 bases from J, the junction contained 14 bases not matched to a gene. The germline CDR1 and CDR2 sequences are LNHDA and SQIVND (reference sequence). There are 19 residues in the CDR3. The DNA of the CDR3 is TGTGCCAGTACCCTAATTGGGAGGGGACTAGCGGGGGGTTACAATGAGCAGTTCTTC. It yields the protein CASTLIGRGLAGGYNEQFF.

This chain connects TRBV12-5 to TRBJ1-6, with 11 bases aligning to TRBD1. Germline V lookup: CDR1 LGHNT, CDR2 FRNRAP. The CDR3 consists of 19 residues. The V gene end was trimmed by 6 bases and the J gene end by 6 bases; junction bases not matched to a gene: 16. The CDR3 coding sequence is TGTGCTAGTGGCCCGACGGCCCGGGACAGGGGGAGTTTTAATTCACCCCTCCACTTT. It is translated as CASGPTARDRGSFNSPLHF.

The chain links TRBV12-3 or TRBV12-4 to TRBJ1-2; D gene unclear. The CDR3 is 11 amino acids. The germline V and J ends were trimmed by 6 bases and 7 bases, with 9 bases remaining between them. The CDR3 reads CASSYAIGYTF. In DNA form, the CDR3 reads TGTGCCAGCAGCTACGCTATTGGCTACACCTTC.

In its sample, this clone was seen once. V and J are TRBV19 and TRBJ2-1, with TRBD2 as a possible D gene (6 bases). V was pared by 4 bases and J by 0 bases, with 7 bases between. This CDR3 comprises 14 residues. Germline loops: CDR1 LNHDA, CDR2 SQIVND (reference sequence). CDR3 nucleotide sequence: TGTGCCAGTAGTAGCGGGATCTCCTACAATGAGCAGTTCTTC. Amino acids: CASSSGISYNEQFF.

The V call is TRBV19, the J call TRBJ2-7, with TRBD2 matching 9 bases. Germline-derived CDR1 and CDR2 are LNHDA and SQIVND (reference sequence). The CDR3 is 14 amino acids. V trimming: 6 bases; J trimming: 5 bases; junction bases outside the gene matches: 8. CDR3 sequence (DNA): TGTGCCAGTAGGAGCGGGGGGAGGAGGAACGAGCAGTACTTC. Translating it yields CASRSGGRRNEQYF.

The chain employs TRBV4-1 and TRBJ1-2; D gene uncertain. The germline V and J ends were trimmed by 5 bases and 1 base, with 14 bases remaining between them. Germline lookup yields CDR1 MGHRA and CDR2 YSYEKL. CDR3 length: 15 amino acids. The CDR3 bases are TGCGCCAGCAGCTTTCGGACGGAGGGTAACTATGGCTACACCTTC. Its protein is CASSFRTEGNYGYTF.

This chain uses TRBV7-2 with TRBJ2-7, with 9 positions matching TRBD1. Germline CDR1 SGHTA, CDR2 FQGNSA. V lost 5 bases and J lost 6; bases outside the gene matches: 8. The CDR3 runs 14 residues. CDR3 amino acids: CASSPRTGEVEQYF. Here the CDR3 DNA reads TGTGCCAGCAGCCCACGGACAGGGGAGGTCGAGCAGTACTTC.

The V call is TRBV5-1, the J call TRBJ2-1; TRBD2 aligns across 7 bases. CDR1 and CDR2 (germline): SGHRS, YFSETQ. The CDR3 totals 16 residues. The trim removed 3 bases at V and 3 bases at J, leaving 9 bases unmatched. CDR3 sequence: CASSSREATHYNEQFF. CDR3 in DNA: TGCGCCAGCAGCTCCCGGGAGGCGACGCACTACAATGAGCAGTTCTTC. The whole variable domain, remainder taken from reference TRBV5-1 and TRBJ2-1, is KAGVTQTPRYLIKTRGQQVTLSCSPISGHRSVSWYQQTPGQGLQFLFEYFSETQRNKGNFPGRFSGRQFSNSRSEMNVSTLELGDSALYLCASSSREATHYNEQFFGPGTRLTVL.

The rearrangement joins TRBV2 to TRBJ2-5; D not resolved. Germline CDR1 is SNHLY and CDR2 is FYNNEI. The V and J ends lost 5 bases and 1 base respectively, with 5 bases between them. The CDR3 has 12 amino acids. The DNA of the CDR3 is TGTGCCAGCAGTACTGCCCAAGAGACCCAGTACTTC. Its protein is CASSTAQETQYF.

The chain recombines TRBV4-2 with TRBJ1-2, with a tentative D call TRBD1 (5 bases). This CDR3 contains 15 residues. Looked up from germline, CDR1 is LGHNA and CDR2 is YNFKEQ. The germline V and J ends were trimmed by 1 base and 8 bases, with 17 bases remaining between them. This CDR3 reads CASSQAWRGAEGYTF. CDR3 nucleotide sequence: TGTGCCAGCAGCCAAGCATGGAGGGGCGCGGAAGGCTACACCTTC.

For the CDR3, the DNA is TGTGCCAGCAGCCCGGACAGAGACTATGGCTACACCTTC. Translation gives CASSPDRDYGYTF. V and J are TRBV7-3 and TRBJ1-2, with D perhaps TRBD1 (6 bases). Germline CDR1 is SGHTA and CDR2 is FQGTGA. V lost 5 bases and J lost 3, with 10 bases in between. CDR3 length: 13 amino acids.

This chain connects TRBV4-3 to TRBJ2-5; D may be TRBD2 (6 bases). V lost 3 bases to trimming and J lost 4 bases, with 18 bases between them. CDR1 LGHNA and CDR2 YSLEER come from the germline V gene. CDR3 length: 16 residues. The CDR3 spells CASSHVFRESAETQYF. The CDR3 DNA sequence: TGCGCCAGCAGCCACGTATTCCGGGAGTCCGCAGAGACCCAGTACTTC.

The rearrangement links TRBV29-1 to TRBJ1-2, with D possibly TRBD1 on 6 matching bases. Trimming removed 7 bases at V and 4 bases at J, with 19 bases between. The CDR3 loop spans 14 amino acids. Germline V lookup: CDR1 SQVTM, CDR2 ANQGSEA. The CDR3 reads CSEGGQGSGYGYTF. The CDR3 DNA reads TGCAGCGAGGGGGGGCAGGGATCAGGCTATGGCTACACCTTC.

The chain uses TRBV25-1 and TRBJ1-4, with D tentatively TRBD1 (5 bases). The CDR3 extends over 12 amino acids. Trimming pared 4 bases from V and 8 bases from J, leaving 8 bases between. The germline CDR1 and CDR2 sequences are MGHDK and SYGVNS. CDR3 coding DNA: TGTGCCAGCAGTGCTCGACAGGAAAAACTGTTTTTT. It is translated as CASSARQEKLFF. The full variable domain, completed using reference TRBV25-1 and TRBJ1-4, is EADIYQTPRYLVIGTGKKITLECSQTMGHDKMYWYQQDPGMELHLIHYSYGVNSTEKGDLSSESTVSRIRTEHFPLTLESARPSHTSQYLCASSARQEKLFFGSGTQLSVL.

The V and J genes are TRBV6-5 and TRBJ2-7; D remains ambiguous. Per the germline V gene, CDR1 is MNHEY and CDR2 is SVGAGI. V was trimmed by 2 bases and J by 2 bases, leaving 13 bases between them. The length of the CDR3 is 15 residues. Here the CDR3 DNA reads TGTGCCAGCAGTTACACGCACATGGTTACCTACGAGCAGTACTTC. Residues: CASSYTHMVTYEQYF.

This chain links TRBV11-3 with TRBJ2-2, with 7 bases identical to TRBD2. Germline CDR1 and CDR2: SGHNT and YENEEA. Unmatched junction bases numbered 8, after V lost 4 bases and J lost 6 bases. This CDR3 is 15 amino acids long. This CDR3 reads CASSSGLGGAGELFF. The CDR3 DNA reads TGTGCCAGCAGCTCCGGACTAGGCGGTGCCGGGGAGCTGTTTTTT.

This clone is a singleton in its sample. V usage is TRBV14 and J usage is TRBJ2-3, with D possibly matching TRBD1 (6 bases). Per the germline V gene, CDR1 is SGHDN and CDR2 is FVKESK. Trimming took off 3 bases at V and 4 bases at J, with 20 bases between the two ends. The CDR3 contains 17 residues. The CDR3, as DNA: TGTGCCAGCAGCCACCCCCAGGGGTATGGCTTTGCAGATACGCAGTATTTT. Residues: CASSHPQGYGFADTQYF.

The J gene is TRBJ2-6, the V gene TRBV5-6; weak D call: TRBD2 (6 bases). Trimming took off 4 bases at V and 2 bases at J, with 13 bases between the two ends. The CDR3 is 16 residues long. The germline V gene encodes CDR1 SGHDT and CDR2 YYEEEE. Written as DNA, the CDR3 is TGTGCCAGCAGCCTGGGGACGGGAGCTGGGGCCAACGTCCTGACTTTC. Encoded protein: CASSLGTGAGANVLTF.

The gene calls are TRBV6-5 and TRBJ2-1, with D perhaps TRBD1 (7 bases). Trimming took 0 bases from V and 12 from J, leaving 12 bases between them. The length of the CDR3 is 13 residues. CDR1 and CDR2 from the germline V gene are MNHEY and SVGAGI. In nucleotides, the CDR3 is TGTGCCAGCAGTTACTCGACAGGGAGGTTGCAGTTCTTC. As protein: CASSYSTGRLQFF.

This clone was counted a few times. This rearrangement joins TRBV30 to TRBJ2-2; 7 nucleotides match TRBD2. This CDR3 comprises 17 residues. Germline lookup yields CDR1 GTSNPN and CDR2 SVGIG (reference sequence). The ends lost 2 bases at V and 8 bases at J; junction bases unmatched: 17. This chain's CDR3 is CAWSPWGIGRTSGELFF. The CDR3 DNA reads TGTGCCTGGAGTCCCTGGGGGATCGGGAGGACGTCGGGGGAGCTGTTTTTT.

J is TRBJ2-4 and V is TRBV3-1 (or the pseudogene TRBV3-2); TRBD1 matches at 11 bases. The CDR3 covers 16 residues. The J segment lost 8 bases and the V segment lost 4 bases, leaving 10 bases of the junction unmatched. Per the germline V gene, CDR1 is LGHDT and CDR2 is YNNKEL (reference sequence). CDR3: CASSLRTGGALDIQYF. The CDR3 nucleotides are TGTGCCAGCAGCCTAAGGACAGGGGGCGCATTAGACATTCAGTACTTC.

This clone was counted between two and nine times. The chain carries TRBV19 and TRBJ1-1, with 7 positions matching TRBD1. Germline values: CDR1 LNHDA, CDR2 SQIVND (reference sequence). The CDR3 runs 16 residues. The V segment lost 1 base and the J segment 2 bases; nucleotides outside the gene matches: 7. CDR3 loop: CASSIATTGFNTEAFF. CDR3 nucleotide sequence: TGTGCCAGTAGTATAGCTACGACAGGGTTCAACACTGAAGCTTTCTTT.

This chain connects TRBV7-9 to TRBJ1-1; no definite D call. V lost 5 bases and J 8 bases, leaving 9 bases between the germline ends. Germline V gene sequence: CDR1 SEHNR, CDR2 FQNEAQ (reference sequence). The CDR3 is made up of 11 amino acids. Here the CDR3 DNA reads TGTGCCAGCAGCCCCAGAGGGGAAGCTTTCTTT. Translating it yields CASSPRGEAFF.

The chain couples TRBV6-2 or TRBV6-3 to TRBJ2-3, with a weak D call TRBD2 (6 bases). CDR1 is MNHEY and CDR2 is SVGEGT in the germline V gene. CDR3 size: 15 residues. With 4 bases removed from V and 1 base from J, the gap between germline ends came to 12 bases. The CDR3 here is CASSSSGSGTDTQYF. The CDR3 region has the DNA TGTGCCAGCAGTTCGTCCGGGAGCGGCACAGATACGCAGTATTTT.

This chain connects TRBV5-1 to TRBJ2-7, with TRBD2 identical over 7 bases. J gave up 5 bases and V 3 bases, and 2 bases lay outside the gene matches. The CDR3 covers 12 residues. Germline CDR1 is SGHRS and CDR2 is YFSETQ. This CDR3 reads CASSSGGNEQYF. CDR3 nucleotides: TGCGCCAGCAGCTCGGGGGGTAACGAGCAGTACTTC.

The chain employs TRBV7-9 and TRBJ1-6; the D gene is possibly TRBD1 (5 bases). Deletions cut 5 bases from V and 5 bases from J, with 13 bases between. Germline loops: CDR1 SEHNR, CDR2 FQNEAQ (reference sequence). CDR3 length: 15 amino acids. The CDR3 is CASSPQTDNNSPLHF. The CDR3 nucleotides are TGTGCCAGCAGCCCGCAGACAGATAATAATTCACCCCTCCACTTT.

The J gene is TRBJ2-2, the V gene TRBV7-3; 8 positions agree with TRBD1. The CDR3 spans 16 residues. The germline V gene encodes CDR1 SGHTA and CDR2 FQGTGA. V shed 5 bases and J 1 base; nucleotides not matched to a gene: 6. The CDR3 is CASSLQGAGNTGELFF. The CDR3 DNA reads TGTGCCAGCAGCCTTCAGGGGGCGGGGAACACCGGGGAGCTGTTTTTT. Variable domain in full (rest from reference TRBV7-3 and TRBJ2-2): GAGVSQTPSNKVTEKGKYVELRCDPISGHTALYWYRQSLGQGPEFLIYFQGTGAADDSGLPNDRFFAVRPEGSVSTLKIQRTERGDSAVYLCASSLQGAGNTGELFFGEGSRLTVL.